The rows below give T cell receptor beta chains drawn from one sample of a study of T cells in Graves' hyperthyroidism and ophthalmopathy. Each CDR3 protein is one row after TCRdb ran MiXCR on the multiplex PCR reads. Among 550,000 to 700,000 distinct CDR3 sequences listed, 14% to 15% were seen once. The specimen sequenced was blood. The receptors shown here come from a woman in her thirties or forties with Graves' ophthalmopathy. The CDR3 runs from the conserved cysteine through the conserved F or W. Fields, in order: V gene, clone size, J gene, CDR3 protein. Rows may omit the clone size; those that give it use once, few, many or a size class.

V: TRBV2
size: -
J: TRBJ2-7
CDR3: CATTGHKLYEQYF

V: TRBV6-1
size: many
J: TRBJ2-7
CDR3: CASSVTKLREQYF

V: TRBV19
size: -
J: TRBJ1-6
CDR3: CASTLEGAFHSPLHF

V: TRBV3-1
size: -
J: TRBJ1-5
CDR3: CASSRDSRVQPQHF

V: TRBV4-2
size: -
J: TRBJ2-5
CDR3: CASSQASSGQRLETQYF

V: TRBV5-1
size: -
J: TRBJ1-1
CDR3: CASSLVTTGTNTEAFF

V: TRBV3-1
size: few
J: TRBJ2-7
CDR3: CASSQDLGLAGGEQYF

V: TRBV6-5
size: many
J: TRBJ1-1
CDR3: CASSYSKNWREAFF

V: TRBV6-1
size: many
J: TRBJ2-6
CDR3: CASSGRFSGANVLTF

V: TRBV12-3/TRBV12-4
size: -
J: TRBJ1-5
CDR3: CASSFDRSYSNQPQHF

V: TRBV18
size: -
J: TRBJ2-5
CDR3: CASSRNENGGETQYF

V: TRBV12-3/TRBV12-4
size: once
J: TRBJ2-1
CDR3: CASSLRTLNEQFF

V: TRBV6-2/TRBV6-3
size: -
J: TRBJ2-7
CDR3: CASEDWGRDEQYF

V: TRBV7-9
size: -
J: TRBJ2-7
CDR3: CASSWEGAHEQYF

V: TRBV20-1
size: few
J: -
CDR3: CSASWGSSYNEQYF

V: TRBV5-1
size: -
J: TRBJ1-1
CDR3: CASSFGSWEEAFF

V: TRBV24-1
size: many
J: TRBJ1-2
CDR3: CATSGSTGTHYGYTF

V: TRBV29-1
size: many
J: TRBJ2-5
CDR3: CSVDLGLAVQETQYF

V: TRBV6-2/TRBV6-3
size: many
J: TRBJ1-5
CDR3: CASSYGTGSWDYQPQHF

V: TRBV4-1
size: many
J: TRBJ2-5
CDR3: CASSPSLGGMETQYF

V: TRBV6-2/TRBV6-3
size: few
J: TRBJ2-2
CDR3: CASRQQGSGELFF

V: TRBV11-2
size: many
J: TRBJ1-1
CDR3: CASSPQGLSTEAFF

V: TRBV6-1
size: many
J: TRBJ2-5
CDR3: CASTRGLAQQETQYF

V: TRBV6-1
size: many
J: TRBJ2-7
CDR3: CASSDREFEEQYF

V: TRBV29-1
size: once
J: TRBJ2-7
CDR3: CSVDLGEQYF

V: TRBV9
size: many
J: TRBJ2-5
CDR3: CASSLEGQGVQETQYF

V: TRBV12-3/TRBV12-4
size: many
J: TRBJ2-2
CDR3: CASSPGQGTGELFF

V: TRBV12-3/TRBV12-4
size: many
J: TRBJ1-1
CDR3: CASSFIGTGTEAFF

V: TRBV27
size: -
J: TRBJ2-7
CDR3: CASSKQPTYEQYF

V: TRBV28
size: many
J: TRBJ2-2
CDR3: CASSRTPYRGRAGELFF

V: TRBV19
size: many
J: TRBJ2-7
CDR3: CASRGRGSYEQYF

V: TRBV5-1
size: few
J: TRBJ2-5
CDR3: CASSPRAGTGETQYF

V: TRBV15
size: -
J: TRBJ2-5
CDR3: CATSRAGGYPQETQYF

V: TRBV27
size: -
J: TRBJ2-5
CDR3: CASSLSPWRGETQYF

V: TRBV28
size: -
J: TRBJ1-1
CDR3: CASSLSGAVTEAFF

V: TRBV28
size: many
J: TRBJ1-5
CDR3: CASTKPTGGDQPQHF

V: TRBV7-2
size: -
J: TRBJ2-7
CDR3: CASSLAGAQDEQYF

V: TRBV7-9
size: many
J: TRBJ2-7
CDR3: CASTARTAPYEQYF

V: TRBV19
size: many
J: TRBJ2-2
CDR3: CASRTSGWNTGELFF

V: TRBV25-1
size: many
J: TRBJ2-7
CDR3: CASSEGLSTPYEQYF

V: TRBV6-5
size: -
J: TRBJ1-5
CDR3: CASSSSDRGGEQPQHF

V: TRBV4-1
size: -
J: TRBJ1-2
CDR3: CASSQDPRSGITNYGYTF

V: TRBV28
size: many
J: TRBJ2-2
CDR3: CASSLWGLGRDKKNTGELFF

V: TRBV19
size: many
J: TRBJ2-7
CDR3: CASSMTSATYEQYF

V: TRBV7-9
size: many
J: TRBJ1-2
CDR3: CASSSGWGESYTF

V: TRBV7-8
size: -
J: TRBJ2-5
CDR3: CASSFLAGGLETQYF

V: TRBV20-1
size: many
J: TRBJ1-1
CDR3: CSAKDWGRTEAFF

V: TRBV7-2
size: -
J: TRBJ2-7
CDR3: CASSLAVLTRVDF

V: TRBV29-1
size: few
J: TRBJ1-3
CDR3: CSVEKGTGNTIYF

V: TRBV2
size: many
J: TRBJ1-5
CDR3: CASSADGGNDQPQHF

V: TRBV6-5
size: many
J: TRBJ2-5
CDR3: CASRQTFQETQYF

V: TRBV15
size: few
J: TRBJ2-6
CDR3: CATSRDVANVLTF

V: TRBV6-2/TRBV6-3
size: many
J: TRBJ1-2
CDR3: CASRLLGLTANYGYTF

V: TRBV11-2
size: many
J: TRBJ1-1
CDR3: CASTPRPGTEAFF

V: TRBV27
size: many
J: TRBJ2-6
CDR3: CASRPRAPAAGANVLTF

V: TRBV5-1
size: few
J: TRBJ2-7
CDR3: CASSLTQRTGWYEQYF